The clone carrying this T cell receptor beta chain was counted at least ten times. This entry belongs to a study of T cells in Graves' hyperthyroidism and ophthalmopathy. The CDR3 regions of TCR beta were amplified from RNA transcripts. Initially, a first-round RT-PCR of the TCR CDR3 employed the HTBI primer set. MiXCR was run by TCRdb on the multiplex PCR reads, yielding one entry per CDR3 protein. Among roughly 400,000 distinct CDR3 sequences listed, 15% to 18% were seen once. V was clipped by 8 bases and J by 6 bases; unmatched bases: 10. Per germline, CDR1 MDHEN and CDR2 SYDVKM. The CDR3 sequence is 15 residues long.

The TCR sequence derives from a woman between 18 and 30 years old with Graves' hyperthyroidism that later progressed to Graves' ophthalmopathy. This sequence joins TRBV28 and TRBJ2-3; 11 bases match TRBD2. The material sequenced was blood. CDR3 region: CASQKTSGSGDTQYF. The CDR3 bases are TGTGCCAGCCAAAAAACTAGCGGGAGTGGGGATACGCAGTATTTT. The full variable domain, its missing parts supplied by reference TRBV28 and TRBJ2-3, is DVKVTQSSRYLVKRTGEKVFLECVQDMDHENMFWYRQDPGLGLRLIYFSYDVKMKEKGDIPEGYSVSREKKERFSLILESASTNQTSMYLCASQKTSGSGDTQYFGPGTRLTVL.